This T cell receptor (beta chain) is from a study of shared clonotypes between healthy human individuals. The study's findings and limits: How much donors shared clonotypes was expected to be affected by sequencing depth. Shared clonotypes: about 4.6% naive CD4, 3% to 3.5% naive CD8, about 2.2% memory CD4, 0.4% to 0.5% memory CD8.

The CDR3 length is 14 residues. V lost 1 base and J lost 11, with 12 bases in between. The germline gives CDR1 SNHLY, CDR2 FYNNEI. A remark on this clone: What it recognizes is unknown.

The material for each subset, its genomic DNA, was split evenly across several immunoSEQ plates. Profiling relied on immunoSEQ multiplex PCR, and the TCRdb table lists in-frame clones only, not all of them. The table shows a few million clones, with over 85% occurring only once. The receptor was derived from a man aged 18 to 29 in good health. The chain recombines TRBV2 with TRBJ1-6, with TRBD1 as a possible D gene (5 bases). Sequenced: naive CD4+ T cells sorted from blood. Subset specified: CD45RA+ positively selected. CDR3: CASSEGQGLAPLHF. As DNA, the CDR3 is TGTGCCAGCAGTGAAGGGCAGGGTTTGGCACCCCTCCACTTT.